A single sample is the source of the 29 T cell receptor beta chains below, sequenced in a study of OX40 agonist ivuxolimab in advanced cancers. Some clones are missing from TCRdb's copy, which holds only in-frame ones; the method was immunoSEQ multiplex PCR. The sample holds around 65,000 clones, around 80% seen once. Material: CD4+ or CD8+ T cells sorted from blood, obtained in a trial of the OX40 agonist ivuxolimab. These receptors all stem from an adult with an advanced solid tumor such as melanoma, head and neck, liver or kidney cancer.

The genes are TRBV9 and TRBJ2-2; 8 bases map to TRBD1. The CDR3 sequence is 15 residues long. Germline trimming cut 2 bases from V and 3 bases from J; bases unmatched to any gene: 3. Germline V gives CDR1 SGDLS, CDR2 YYNGEE. The CDR3 nucleotides read TGTGCCAGCAGCGTCGACAGGGGCGACACCGGGGAGCTGTTTTTT. Its protein product is CASSVDRGDTGELFF.

The chain carries TRBV5-1 and TRBJ2-7; either TRBD1 or TRBD2 may supply D (5 bases each). CDR3 size: 14 residues. Trimming removed 4 bases at V and 4 bases at J, with 15 bases between. Germline-derived CDR1 and CDR2 are SGHRS and YFSETQ. The CDR3 nucleotides read TGCGCCAGCAGCCTAACCGGGACGGAGTACGAGCAGTACTTC. This translates into CASSLTGTEYEQYF.

The chain joins TRBV29-1 to TRBJ1-3; D is ambiguous. The length of the CDR3 is 13 residues. The germline V and J ends were trimmed by 4 bases and 4 bases, with 11 bases remaining between them. The V gene's germline CDR1 is SQVTM and CDR2 ANQGSEA. CDR3 amino acids: CSVVPGSGNTIYF. The CDR3, as DNA: TGCAGCGTTGTACCGGGGAGCGGAAACACCATATATTTT.

The chain combines TRBV4-2 with TRBJ2-1, with 9 nucleotides matching TRBD2. This CDR3 has 14 residues. V shed 8 bases, J shed 6 bases, and the junction held 8 bases outside the gene matches. Germline V lookup: CDR1 LGHNA, CDR2 YNFKEQ. CDR3 in amino acids: CASGRGGATNEQFF. DNA of the CDR3: TGTGCCAGCGGGCGGGGGGGCGCAACCAATGAGCAGTTCTTC.

The gene calls are TRBV5-1 and TRBJ2-4; D possibly corresponds to TRBD2 (6 bases). Trimming left V 0 bases short and J 8 bases short, with 12 bases between. Germline loops: CDR1 SGHRS, CDR2 YFSETQ. CDR3 length: 14 residues. The CDR3 is CASSLGGTGDIQYF. The DNA for the CDR3 is TGCGCCAGCAGCTTGGGCGGGACGGGAGACATTCAGTACTTC.

About this clone itself: One end of the junction fails to match germline, which may point to a read error. The identical CDR3 is also encoded by other nucleotide sequences in the sample. The CDR3 DNA reads as TGCGCCAGTAGCTTGCCAGGGGGCGACTCAGATACGCAGTATTTT. Its translation: CASSLPGGDSDTQYF. This rearrangement joins TRBV5-1 to TRBJ2-3; 8 nucleotides agree with TRBD1. This CDR3 spans 15 amino acids. Germline V CDR1 and CDR2: SGHRS, YFSETQ.

This chain connects TRBV7-8 to TRBJ2-3, with 9 bases lining up with TRBD1. Germline V gene lookup returns CDR1 SGHVS and CDR2 FQNEAQ. The V and J ends lost 5 bases and 3 bases, in that order; junction bases with no gene match: 6. This CDR3 region has 15 residues. CDR3 nucleotide sequence: TGTGCCAGCAGCCTAGGACAGGGGTGGACAGATACGCAGTATTTT. This codes for CASSLGQGWTDTQYF.

The gene calls are TRBV5-8 and TRBJ2-3; 7 bases line up with TRBD2. The V gene's germline CDR1 is SGHTS and CDR2 YDEGEE. The CDR3 is made up of 15 amino acids. V gave up 4 bases and J gave up 7 bases; unmatched junction bases: 12. For the CDR3, the DNA is TGTGCCAGCAGCCTAGGGACTACCGAGAGGAATACGCAGTATTTT. As protein: CASSLGTTERNTQYF.

This clone was observed a handful of times. The genes are TRBV28 and TRBJ1-5; TRBD1 might be the D (5 bases). The CDR3 has 14 amino acids. The germline V gene encodes CDR1 MDHEN and CDR2 SYDVKM. Trimming took off 7 bases at V and 6 bases at J, with 16 bases between the two ends. In nucleotides, the CDR3 is TGTGCCAGCACTCTGGGGGGGAGAGGTCAGCCCCAGCATTTT. Translating gives CASTLGGRGQPQHF.

The chain links TRBV5-1 to TRBJ1-3; D gene unclear. CDR1 SGHRS and CDR2 YFSETQ come from the germline V gene. This CDR3 contains 17 residues. With 0 bases removed from V and 3 bases from J, the gap between germline ends came to 16 bases. CDR3 amino acids: CASSLVGSGLDGNTIYF. The CDR3 DNA sequence: TGCGCCAGCAGCTTGGTTGGCAGTGGGCTCGATGGAAACACCATATATTTT.

On this clone itself: Relative to the germline gene, one junction end is altered; a read error may explain this. V is TRBV5-1 and J is TRBJ1-2, with D possibly being TRBD1 (6 bases). This CDR3 is built from 17 residues. The germline gives CDR1 SGHRS, CDR2 YFSETQ. The CDR3 loop is CASSLRRTEVANYAYTF. The CDR3 DNA sequence: TGCGCCAGCAGCTTACGCCGGACAGAAGTGGCTAACTATGCCTACACCTTC.

The count of this clone is one. The V and J genes are TRBV5-1 and TRBJ2-5; 13 nucleotides align to TRBD2. J gave up 5 bases and V 4 bases, and 8 bases lay outside the gene matches. This CDR3 comprises 16 residues. CDR1 is SGHRS, CDR2 YFSETQ, per germline. Written as DNA, the CDR3 is TGCGCCAGCAGCCAAGGAACTAGCGGGGGGGCTGAGACCCAGTACTTC. As protein: CASSQGTSGGAETQYF.

V is TRBV6-5 and J is TRBJ2-5; 11 bases align to TRBD1. The J segment lost 10 bases and the V segment lost 4 bases, leaving 14 bases of the junction unmatched. The CDR3 is 16 amino acids. Per the germline V gene, CDR1 is MNHEY and CDR2 is SVGAGI. The CDR3 region has the DNA TGTGCCAGCAGTTCATATTCTCCCGGGACAGGGGGAGGCCAGTACTTC. Its protein is CASSSYSPGTGGGQYF.

The gene calls are TRBV5-1 and TRBJ2-1; 8 bases map to TRBD1. The ends lost 5 bases at V and 5 bases at J; junction bases unmatched: 9. This CDR3 contains 15 residues. Germline CDR1 and CDR2: SGHRS and YFSETQ. The CDR3 protein is CASRPGQGRDNEQFF. For the CDR3, the DNA is TGCGCCAGCAGACCAGGACAGGGTCGCGACAATGAGCAGTTCTTC.

V gene TRBV2 combines with J gene TRBJ2-1, with 8 bases aligning to TRBD1. The CDR3 extends over 14 amino acids. Germline trimming cut 7 bases from V and 2 bases from J; bases unmatched to any gene: 4. Germline values: CDR1 SNHLY, CDR2 FYNNEI. CDR3 protein: CASKLRGPYNEQFF. The CDR3 coding sequence is TGTGCCAGCAAACTCAGGGGGCCCTACAATGAGCAGTTCTTC. The whole variable domain, filled in from reference TRBV2 and TRBJ2-1, reads EPEVTQTPSHQVTQMGQEVILRCVPISNHLYFYWYRQILGQKVEFLVSFYNNEISEKSEIFDDQFSVERPDGSNFTLKIRSTKLEDSAMYFCASKLRGPYNEQFFGPGTRLTVL.

The table lists this clone with a few counts. This chain uses TRBV11-2 with TRBJ1-1; D unclear. The germline V and J ends were trimmed by 5 bases and 4 bases, with 8 bases remaining between them. The CDR3 sequence is 12 residues long. Germline CDR1 reads SGHAT; CDR2 reads FQNNGV. This chain's CDR3 is CASSQSGTEAFF. The CDR3 DNA sequence: TGTGCCAGCAGCCAATCAGGCACTGAAGCTTTCTTT.

The J gene is TRBJ2-1, the V gene TRBV5-1; D not resolved. The CDR3 consists of 14 residues. Germline CDR1 is SGHRS and CDR2 is YFSETQ. V was clipped by 1 base and J by 0 bases, with 5 bases between them. The CDR3 DNA sequence: TGCGCCAGCAGCTTGCTGAGCTCCTACAATGAGCAGTTCTTC. Protein sequence: CASSLLSSYNEQFF. The full variable domain, its missing parts supplied by reference TRBV5-1 and TRBJ2-1, is KAGVTQTPRYLIKTRGQQVTLSCSPISGHRSVSWYQQTPGQGLQFLFEYFSETQRNKGNFPGRFSGRQFSNSRSEMNVSTLELGDSALYLCASSLLSSYNEQFFGPGTRLTVL.

The J gene is TRBJ1-6, the V gene TRBV4-2; a possible D gene is TRBD1 (5 bases). This CDR3 region has 16 residues. V shed 1 base and J shed 8 bases, with 15 bases lying between them. Per germline, CDR1 LGHNA and CDR2 YNFKEQ. The CDR3 region has the DNA TGTGCCAGCAGCCAAGGGATGTGGGGGGTAGATTCACCCCTCCACTTT. It is translated as CASSQGMWGVDSPLHF.

The rearrangement joins TRBV2 to TRBJ2-3; 11 bases are shared with TRBD2. The germline CDR1 and CDR2 sequences are SNHLY and FYNNEI. The CDR3 consists of 14 residues. V shed 7 bases, J shed 0 bases, and the junction held 0 bases outside the gene matches. CDR3 sequence: CASTSGRSTDTQYF. CDR3 nucleotide sequence: TGTGCCAGCACTAGCGGGAGGAGCACAGATACGCAGTATTTT. Supplemented by reference TRBV2 and TRBJ2-3, the full variable domain reads EPEVTQTPSHQVTQMGQEVILRCVPISNHLYFYWYRQILGQKVEFLVSFYNNEISEKSEIFDDQFSVERPDGSNFTLKIRSTKLEDSAMYFCASTSGRSTDTQYFGPGTRLTVL.

V is TRBV30 and J is TRBJ2-3, with D perhaps being TRBD1 or TRBD2 (6 bases each). Germline CDR1 and CDR2: GTSNPN and SVGIG (reference sequence). The CDR3 has 13 residues. Trimming shortened V by 2 bases and J by 6 bases, and 12 bases separated the two germline ends. The CDR3 nucleotides read TGTGCCTGGAGTTCCACAGGGACTGATACGCAGTATTTT. Translated: CAWSSTGTDTQYF.

The CDR3 sequence is CASSQGGLAGELFF. The DNA for the CDR3 is TGTGCCAGCAGCCAAGGAGGGTTGGCCGGGGAGCTGTTTTTT. This rearrangement joins TRBV4-2 to TRBJ2-2; weak D call: TRBD2 (5 bases). Germline loops: CDR1 LGHNA, CDR2 YNFKEQ. This CDR3 comprises 14 residues. Trimming pared 1 base from V and 6 bases from J, leaving 9 bases between.

The chain employs TRBV5-1 and TRBJ1-4, with 7 bases lining up with TRBD1. The CDR3 spans 16 residues. Germline V gives CDR1 SGHRS, CDR2 YFSETQ. Germline trimming cut 3 bases from V and 0 bases from J; bases unmatched to any gene: 5. CDR3 coding DNA: TGCGCCAGCAGCTGGGGGGACAGCACAACTAATGAAAAACTGTTTTTT. Its protein product is CASSWGDSTTNEKLFF.

This chain connects TRBV6-5 to TRBJ1-1; D may be TRBD1 (5 bases). The V end lost 6 bases, the J end lost 1 base, and 12 bases lay between the germline ends. The CDR3 totals 14 residues. CDR1 and CDR2 from the germline V gene are MNHEY and SVGAGI. As DNA, the CDR3 is TGTGCCAGCAGGGACCTGGGGGGGAACACTGAAGCTTTCTTT. Amino acid sequence: CASRDLGGNTEAFF.

This chain uses TRBV19 with TRBJ1-1; D gene uncertain. From germline, CDR1 is LNHDA and CDR2 SQIVND (reference sequence). V lost 6 bases to trimming and J lost 2 bases, with 10 bases between them. The CDR3 contains 13 residues. CDR3 in amino acids: CASRNYKNTEAFF. CDR3 in DNA: TGTGCCAGTAGAAACTACAAAAACACTGAAGCTTTCTTT.

The V and J genes are TRBV6-6 and TRBJ1-5, with a tentative D call TRBD1 (5 bases). Deletions cut 10 bases from V and 0 bases from J, with 10 bases between. Germline V gene lookup returns CDR1 MNHNY and CDR2 SVGAGI (reference sequence). CDR3 length: 13 amino acids. The DNA of the CDR3 is TGTGCCACTGGGACCGTTAGCAATCAGCCCCAGCATTTT. As protein: CATGTVSNQPQHF.

The J gene is TRBJ2-7, the V gene TRBV6-1, with 7 bases aligning to TRBD2. Germline values: CDR1 MNHNS, CDR2 SASEGT. Trimming at V came to 4 bases and at J to 2 bases, leaving 11 bases not matched to a gene. This CDR3 comprises 16 residues. CDR3 protein: CASSAGWPGGAYEQYF. In DNA, the CDR3 is TGTGCCAGCAGTGCTGGGTGGCCGGGAGGTGCCTACGAGCAGTACTTC.

This sequence joins TRBV6-5 and TRBJ2-1; TRBD1 matches at 9 bases. Per the germline V gene, CDR1 is MNHEY and CDR2 is SVGAGI. The CDR3 totals 13 residues. The trim removed 9 bases at V and 10 bases at J, leaving 10 bases unmatched. In DNA, the CDR3 is TGTGCCAGTCGGGACAGGGAGGTCGGGGAGCAGTTCTTC. Translation gives CASRDREVGEQFF.

V is TRBV6-5 and J is TRBJ2-1; D not resolved. Germline V CDR1 and CDR2: MNHEY, SVGAGI. Trimming cost V 5 bases and J 10 bases, with 12 bases left between them. The CDR3 length is 12 residues. The CDR3 spells CASSGRVNEQFF. As DNA, the CDR3 is TGTGCCAGCAGTGGAAGGGTAAACGAGCAGTTCTTC.

The V gene is TRBV30, the J gene TRBJ2-2; the D is unclear. CDR1 GTSNPN and CDR2 SVGIG come from the germline V gene (reference sequence). The CDR3 consists of 12 residues. Trimming removed 4 bases from V and 4 bases from J, with 7 bases in between. The CDR3 DNA is TGTGCCTGGACCCACAGCACCGGGGAGCTGTTTTTT. Its protein product is CAWTHSTGELFF.